This TCR beta chain was profiled in a study of blood T cell repertoires in COVID-19. Cohort placement rested on clinical history that participants reported themselves. TCRdb keeps only in-frame clones here, not all; method: immunoSEQ multiplex PCR. The table has 300,000 to 450,000 clones, around 89% seen once; the top ten hold about 1%. The TCR comes from a man between 18 and 35 years old who had recovered from COVID-19. Input material: PBMCs or T cells enriched from blood (not recorded which).

The CDR3 is CASTWGIAGANEQFF. The CDR3 DNA sequence: TGTGCCAGCACCTGGGGGATAGCGGGAGCAAATGAGCAGTTCTTC. V and J are TRBV7-8 and TRBJ2-1; TRBD2 matches 9 bases. The V gene's germline CDR1 is SGHVS and CDR2 FQNEAQ. This CDR3 region has 15 residues. V lost 7 bases, J lost 7 bases, and 11 bases stayed unmatched.